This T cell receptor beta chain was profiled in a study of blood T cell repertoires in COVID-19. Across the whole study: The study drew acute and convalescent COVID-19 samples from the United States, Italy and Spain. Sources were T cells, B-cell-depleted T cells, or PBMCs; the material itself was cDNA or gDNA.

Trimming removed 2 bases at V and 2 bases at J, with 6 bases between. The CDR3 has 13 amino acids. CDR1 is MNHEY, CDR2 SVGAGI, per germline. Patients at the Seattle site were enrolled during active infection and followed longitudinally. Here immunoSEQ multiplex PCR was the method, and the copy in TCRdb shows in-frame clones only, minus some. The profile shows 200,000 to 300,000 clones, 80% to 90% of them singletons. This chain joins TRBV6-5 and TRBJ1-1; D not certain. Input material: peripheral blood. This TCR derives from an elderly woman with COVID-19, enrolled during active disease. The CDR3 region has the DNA TGTGCCAGCAGTTACAACAGTAACACTGAAGCTTTCTTT. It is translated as CASSYNSNTEAFF.